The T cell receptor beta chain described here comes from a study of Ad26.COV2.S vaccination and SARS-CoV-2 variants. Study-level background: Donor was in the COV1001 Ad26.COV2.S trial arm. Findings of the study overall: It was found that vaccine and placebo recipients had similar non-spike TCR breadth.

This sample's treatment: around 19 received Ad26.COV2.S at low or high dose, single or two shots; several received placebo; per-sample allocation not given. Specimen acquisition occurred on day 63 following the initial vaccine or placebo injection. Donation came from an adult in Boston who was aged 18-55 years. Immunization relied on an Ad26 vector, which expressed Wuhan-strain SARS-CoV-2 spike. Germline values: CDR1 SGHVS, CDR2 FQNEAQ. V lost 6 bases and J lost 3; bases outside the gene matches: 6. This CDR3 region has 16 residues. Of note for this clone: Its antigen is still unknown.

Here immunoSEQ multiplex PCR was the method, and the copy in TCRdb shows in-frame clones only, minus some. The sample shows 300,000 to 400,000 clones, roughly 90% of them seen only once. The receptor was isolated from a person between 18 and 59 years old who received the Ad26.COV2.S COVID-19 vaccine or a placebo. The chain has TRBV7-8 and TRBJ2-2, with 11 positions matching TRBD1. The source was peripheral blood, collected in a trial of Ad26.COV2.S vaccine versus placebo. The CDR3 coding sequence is TGTGCCAGCAGACGAGGGACAGGGGGTTACACCGGGGAGCTGTTTTTT. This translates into CASRRGTGGYTGELFF. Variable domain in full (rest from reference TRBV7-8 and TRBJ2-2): GAGVSQSPRYKVAKRGQDVALRCDPISGHVSLFWYQQALGQGPEFLTYFQNEAQLDKSGLPSDRFFAERPEGSVSTLKIQRTQQEDSAVYLCASRRGTGGYTGELFFGEGSRLTVL.